This TCR beta chain was recovered during a study of chemoradiotherapy in HPV16-positive cancers. Study details: A couple of HPV16-positive patients' cells yielded candidate HPV-specific clones and common motifs.

Assay used: immunoSEQ multiplex PCR; TCRdb lists only in-frame clones, some missing. Found here are almost 4,500 clones, 85% to 90% of them singletons; the top ten hold roughly 3%. Repeated repertoire sampling spanned the course of chemoradiotherapy. Findings of the study overall: For HPV16-positive patients, expanding HPV-responsive T cells associated with longer recurrence-free survival.

Germline-derived CDR1 and CDR2 are WNHNN and SYGVQD (reference sequence). Trimming took off 0 bases at V and 0 bases at J, with 9 bases between the two ends. The CDR3 covers 15 residues. As regards this clone: Its specificity is unknown.

This material was obtained from a patient who underwent chemoradiotherapy. This receptor was obtained from a human donor with HPV-associated anogenital cancer. The rearrangement links TRBV10-1 to TRBJ2-7; unclear D gene. The CDR3 region is CASSESEGSSYEQYF. The CDR3 DNA follows: TGCGCCAGCAGTGAGTCGGAAGGCAGCTCCTACGAGCAGTACTTC.